Each of the 8 T cell receptor beta chains below was sequenced from the same sample in a study of cytomegalovirus exposure and HLA in healthy donors. This PCR relied on a set of 60 Vbeta primers and 13 Jbeta primers. Assay: immunoSEQ multiplex PCR; the TCRdb copy retains only in-frame clones and omits some. This table holds around 150,000 clones, about 70% found once. Sequenced material: PBMCs. Receptor source: a woman aged 18-29 years in good health and CMV-seropositive.

V and J are TRBV18 and TRBJ2-3, with D possibly being TRBD2 (5 bases). Germline V gene lookup returns CDR1 KGHSH and CDR2 LQKENI. The V gene lost 2 bases and the J gene lost 0 bases, with 9 bases spanning the gap. The CDR3 has 15 amino acids. The CDR3 here is CASSPRAGSTDTQYF. DNA for the CDR3: TGTGCCAGCTCACCAAGGGCGGGCAGCACAGATACGCAGTATTTT.

This clone was observed a few times. The chain has TRBV19 and TRBJ2-1, with TRBD2 matching over 11 bases. CDR1 and CDR2 (germline): LNHDA, SQIVND (reference sequence). CDR3 length: 15 residues. The V segment lost 8 bases and the J segment 9 bases; nucleotides outside the gene matches: 12. CDR3 nucleotide sequence: TGTGCCAGTGTCTCCATGACTAGCGGGATCGGTGAGCAGTTCTTC. Its translation: CASVSMTSGIGEQFF. The full variable domain, in which reference TRBV19 and TRBJ2-1 provide the parts outside the CDR3, is DGGITQSPKYLFRKEGQNVTLSCEQNLNHDAMYWYRQDPGQGLRLIYYSQIVNDFQKGDIAEGYSVSREKKESFPLTVTSAQKNPTAFYLCASVSMTSGIGEQFFGPGTRLTVL.

The chain joins TRBV28 to TRBJ2-3; maybe TRBD1 (5 bases). The CDR3 loop spans 15 amino acids. V lost 10 bases and J 1 base, leaving 18 bases between the germline ends. The germline V gene has CDR1 MDHEN and CDR2 SYDVKM. The CDR3 here is CATLRDMAGTDTQYF. CDR3 DNA sequence: TGTGCCACCCTCAGGGATATGGCGGGCACAGATACGCAGTATTTT.

This clone has just a few counts. V and J are TRBV7-9 and TRBJ2-1, with 8 nucleotides matching TRBD1. This CDR3 comprises 15 residues. The J segment lost 4 bases and the V segment lost 7 bases, leaving 9 bases of the junction unmatched. Germline V CDR1 and CDR2: SEHNR, FQNEAQ (reference sequence). The CDR3 DNA reads as TGTGCCAGCAACCCGACAGGGGCCGTTTACAATGAGCAGTTCTTC. Its protein product is CASNPTGAVYNEQFF.

The V call is TRBV9, the J call TRBJ2-1; D possibly corresponds to TRBD2 (7 bases). V was pared by 0 bases and J by 8 bases, with 18 bases between. The CDR3 spans 16 residues. The germline V gene encodes CDR1 SGDLS and CDR2 YYNGEE. CDR3 residues: CASSVAKGGMSDEQFF. CDR3 in DNA: TGTGCCAGCAGCGTAGCTAAGGGGGGGATGTCAGATGAGCAGTTCTTC.

This sequence joins TRBV6-5 and TRBJ2-1, with 10 bases fitting TRBD1. Germline values: CDR1 MNHEY, CDR2 SVGAGI. With V trimmed by 6 bases and J by 12 bases, 14 bases remained unmatched. The CDR3 has 15 residues. The CDR3 loop reads CASSPDRGRPLGQFF. CDR3 sequence (DNA): TGTGCCAGCAGCCCCGACAGGGGGCGCCCCCTTGGGCAGTTCTTC.

In DNA form, the CDR3 reads TGCGCCAGCAGCCAATGGGAAGGGGGGGATGGCTACACCTTC. Protein product: CASSQWEGGDGYTF. The V and J genes are TRBV4-1 and TRBJ1-2; perhaps TRBD1 as D (6 bases). The CDR3 loop spans 14 amino acids. The ends were cut back, 2 bases at V and 6 bases at J, with 13 bases in the middle. Per germline, CDR1 MGHRA and CDR2 YSYEKL.

J is TRBJ2-2 and V is TRBV29-1; the match to TRBD1 covers 8 bases. CDR3 length: 15 residues. The junction had 5 bases not matched to a gene; V was cut back by 5 bases and J by 0 bases. Germline V lookup: CDR1 SQVTM, CDR2 ANQGSEA. The CDR3 coding sequence is TGCAGCGTTCACGGGACAGGTTCGAACACCGGGGAGCTGTTTTTT. It codes for CSVHGTGSNTGELFF.